The rows below give T cell receptor beta chains drawn from one sample of a study of T cell responses to AZD1222 COVID-19 vaccine. Assay used: immunoSEQ multiplex PCR; TCRdb lists only in-frame clones, some missing. This sample has 120,000 to 150,000 clones, with roughly nine tenths found just once. The source was peripheral blood, collected on day 0 of AZD1222 vaccination. The receptors were gathered from an adult in good health. The CDR3 runs from the conserved cysteine through the conserved F or W. Each record gives: D gene, clone size, V gene, J gene, CDR3 protein, CDR3 DNA. A D gene is named only where the DNA matches it firmly. Clone size is given for some rows only: seen once, a few or many times, or a class if the clone is expanded.

D: TRBD2
size: once
V: TRBV19
J: TRBJ2-1
CDR3: CASRETSGYNEQFF
DNA: TGTGCCAGTAGGGAGACTAGCGGCTACAATGAGCAGTTCTTC

D: NA
size: NA
V: TRBV5-1
J: TRBJ1-6
CDR3: CASSLVGGYNSPLHF
DNA: TGCGCCAGCAGCTTGGTCGGGGGGTATAATTCACCCCTCCACTTT

D: NA
size: NA
V: TRBV29-1
J: TRBJ2-3
CDR3: CSVEDLETLSTDTQYF
DNA: TGCAGCGTTGAAGATTTGGAGACACTTAGCACAGATACGCAGTATTTT

D: NA
size: NA
V: TRBV4-1
J: TRBJ2-2
CDR3: CASSQAGLTGELFF
DNA: TGCGCCAGCAGCCAAGCCGGCCTGACCGGGGAGCTGTTTTTT

D: NA
size: NA
V: TRBV19
J: TRBJ1-4
CDR3: CASSTRWAANEKLFF
DNA: TGTGCCAGTAGTACTCGTTGGGCAGCTAATGAAAAACTGTTTTTT

D: TRBD2
size: NA
V: TRBV11-2
J: TRBJ2-1
CDR3: CASSLGAGGVNEQFF
DNA: TGTGCCAGCAGCTTAGGAGCGGGAGGGGTTAATGAGCAGTTCTTC

D: NA
size: NA
V: TRBV5-4
J: TRBJ1-3
CDR3: CASSSQGSGNTIYF
DNA: TGTGCCAGCAGCTCCCAGGGCTCTGGAAACACCATATATTTT

D: TRBD2
size: NA
V: TRBV27
J: TRBJ2-3
CDR3: CASSSLAGGTDTQYF
DNA: TGTGCCAGCAGTTCCCTAGCGGGGGGCACAGATACGCAGTATTTT

D: NA
size: NA
V: TRBV6-5
J: TRBJ2-7
CDR3: CASRNYEQYF
DNA: TGTGCCAGCAGGAATTACGAGCAGTACTTC

D: NA
size: NA
V: TRBV3-1/TRBV3-2
J: TRBJ1-6
CDR3: CASSQPSRSPLHF
DNA: TGTGCCAGCAGCCAACCTTCTCGGTCACCCCTCCACTTT

D: NA
size: NA
V: TRBV18
J: TRBJ2-7
CDR3: CASSPLRSSYEQYF
DNA: TGTGCCAGCTCACCACTCAGGAGCTCCTACGAGCAGTACTTC

D: NA
size: NA
V: TRBV25-1
J: TRBJ2-2
CDR3: CASRGDGNTGELFF
DNA: TGTGCCAGCAGGGGGGACGGGAACACCGGGGAGCTGTTTTTT

D: NA
size: NA
V: TRBV6-5
J: TRBJ1-6
CDR3: CASSYGENSPLHF
DNA: TGTGCCAGCAGTTACGGCGAAAATTCACCCCTCCACTTT

D: TRBD1
size: once
V: TRBV3-1/TRBV3-2
J: TRBJ2-7
CDR3: CASSQEQGAMGEQYF
DNA: TGTGCCAGCAGCCAAGAACAGGGGGCGATGGGCGAGCAGTACTTC

D: NA
size: NA
V: TRBV23-1
J: TRBJ2-5
CDR3: CASSQSPDQETQYF
DNA: TGCGCCAGCAGTCAATCCCCAGATCAAGAGACCCAGTACTTC

D: TRBD1
size: NA
V: TRBV6-5
J: TRBJ1-1
CDR3: CASSYGLGQHNTEAFF
DNA: TGTGCCAGCAGTTACGGCTTGGGACAGCATAACACTGAAGCTTTCTTT

D: TRBD2
size: NA
V: TRBV11-2
J: TRBJ2-3
CDR3: CASGGGASTDTQYF
DNA: TGTGCCAGCGGCGGGGGGGCTAGCACAGATACGCAGTATTTT

D: TRBD1
size: NA
V: TRBV6-5
J: TRBJ2-7
CDR3: CASRNRGLATYEQYF
DNA: TGTGCCAGCAGGAACAGGGGGCTCGCGACCTACGAGCAGTACTTC